This TCR beta chain originates from a study of beta chain features in type 1 diabetes. Background on the study: Examination covered under 120 million sorted cells spanning all samples. General study points: Cells carrying high TCR expression could end up over-represented when cDNA is sequenced. All four CD4+ subsets from Type 1 diabetes patients carried moderately but significantly shorter TCRB CDR3s.

Of the isolated RNA, all was reverse transcribed, and so the sequenced material was expressed TCRB transcripts. The data were produced by immunoSEQ multiplex PCR, yet TCRdb's version contains in-frame clones alone and is incomplete. Found here are 150,000 to 200,000 clones, roughly 65% of them singletons; the top ten hold roughly 0.095%. Every donor had blood drawn once into heparin, roughly 110 mL on average. Each of the CD4+ naive, central memory, regulatory and stem cell-like memory populations was sorted via CD45RO/CCR7/CD25/CD127/CD95/CD27. This clone appeared once. Its antigen is not identified. This CDR3 has 15 amino acids. Trimming took 0 bases from V and 0 from J, leaving 12 bases between them. CDR1 is GTSNPN and CDR2 is SVGIG in the germline V gene (reference sequence).

The receptor comes from a man aged 25 to 40 with type 1 diabetes. The material sequenced was naive CD4+ T cells from blood. V is TRBV30 and J is TRBJ2-7; TRBD1 is a possible D gene (5 bases). CDR3 DNA: TGTGCCTGGAGTGTTGGATCGACAGTCTCCTACGAGCAGTACTTC. Amino acids: CAWSVGSTVSYEQYF.